What follows describes a single T cell receptor (beta chain). This sample stems from a study of patients and donors after allogeneic stem cell transplantation. Per the germline V gene, CDR1 is SEHNR and CDR2 is FQNEAQ (reference sequence). V was cut by 1 base and J by 8 bases, with 21 bases left in between. The CDR3 covers 17 residues. MiXCR, applied by TCRdb to the RT-PCR reads, yields one record per CDR3 protein. The profile shows 800,000 to 1,000,000 distinct CDR3 sequences, under 20% of them singletons. The receptor comes from a human donor who was either an allogeneic HSCT recipient or a stem cell or donor lymphocyte infusion donor (not recorded which). It is not recorded whose cells these are; they may come from a transplant donor. Sequenced: blood, either unsorted or a sorted T cell fraction (not recorded which). V usage is TRBV7-9 and J usage is TRBJ1-5; D is unclear. The CDR3 sequence is CASSLGMYEGKSKPQHF. The CDR3 DNA reads TGTGCCAGCAGCTTAGGCATGTATGAGGGTAAATCCAAGCCCCAGCATTTT.